Each of the 9 T cell receptor beta chains below was sequenced from the same sample in a study of blood T cells in healthy people across ages. The second PCR ran 7 to 11 cycles with a sample-barcoded 5' primer and J-beta primers. A single record per CDR3 protein comes from TCRdb applying MiXCR to the 5' RACE reads. Of 750,000 to 850,000 distinct CDR3 sequences in the sample, approximately 25% were seen once. These data were also filed under a second study, of T cells of mothers and their children.

The sequencing sample was made of blood. The receptors shown here come from a boy younger than 18 in good health.

This clonotype was counted between two and nine times. In nucleotides, the CDR3 is TGTGCCAGCAGTTTACGATCGATGGAACAGGGAAGTCCCTTTTACAATGAGCAGTTCTTC. As protein: CASSLRSMEQGSPFYNEQFF. The V gene is TRBV6-5, the J gene TRBJ2-1; possible D gene TRBD1, 6 bases. The V end was cut by 4 bases, the J end by 4 bases, with 29 bases between. From germline, CDR1 is MNHEY and CDR2 SVGAGI. CDR3 length equals 20 residues.

This clonotype has more than one count but fewer than ten. The rearrangement joins TRBV18 to TRBJ1-2; D perhaps matches TRBD1 (5 bases). V was trimmed by 3 bases and J by 1 base, leaving 12 bases between them. Germline CDR1 and CDR2: KGHSH and LQKENI. The CDR3 totals 15 residues. CDR3 in amino acids: CASSPDSAINYGYTF. In DNA form, the CDR3 reads TGTGCCAGCTCACCCGACAGCGCTATTAACTATGGCTACACCTTC.

The V call is TRBV6-5, the J call TRBJ2-3; perhaps TRBD2 as D (6 bases). The CDR3 is 15 amino acids. V was clipped by 5 bases and J by 1 base, with 13 bases between them. Germline CDR1 is MNHEY and CDR2 is SVGAGI. CDR3 sequence reads: CASSPTPGGTDTQYF. The DNA for the CDR3 is TGTGCCAGCAGTCCCACACCGGGAGGCACAGATACGCAGTATTTT.

The chain joins TRBV28 to TRBJ2-7; D is unclear. The CDR3 totals 15 residues. The V and J ends lost 1 base and 4 bases respectively, with 14 bases between them. Germline V gene data show CDR1 as MDHEN and CDR2 as SYDVKM. The CDR3 DNA reads as TGTGCCAGCAGTTTATCCTTTCAAAGGGATTACGAGCAGTACTTC. Protein product: CASSLSFQRDYEQYF.

This clonotype occurred a few times. As DNA, the CDR3 is TGTGCCAGCAGACCTGCGGGACAGGGGAACGTCGGCAAAGGCTACACCTTC. As protein: CASRPAGQGNVGKGYTF. The chain recombines TRBV6-2 or TRBV6-3 with TRBJ1-2; 10 bases agree with TRBD1. Germline trimming cut 6 bases from V and 8 bases from J; bases unmatched to any gene: 18. The germline V gene encodes CDR1 MNHEY and CDR2 SVGEGT. The CDR3 extends over 17 amino acids.

The rearrangement links TRBV6-2 or TRBV6-3 to TRBJ1-5; D not certain. Germline lookup yields CDR1 MNHEY and CDR2 SVGEGT. This CDR3 is built from 13 residues. Trimming removed 8 bases at V and 4 bases at J, with 12 bases between. The CDR3 sequence is CASVDGLNQPQHF. As DNA, the CDR3 is TGTGCCAGCGTAGACGGTCTTAATCAGCCCCAGCATTTT.

This clonotype was seen more than once but under ten times. The chain uses TRBV10-3 and TRBJ2-4, with D maybe TRBD1 (5 bases). CDR3 length equals 16 residues. Germline CDR1 ENHRY, CDR2 SYGVKD. Trimming left V 0 bases short and J 0 bases short, with 9 bases between. The CDR3 bases are TGTGCCATCAGTGAGTCTGGGGCTGGAGCCAAAAACATTCAGTACTTC. It is translated as CAISESGAGAKNIQYF.

The chain carries TRBV27 and TRBJ2-7; TRBD2 might be the D (6 bases). Germline V CDR1 and CDR2: MNHEY, SMNVEV (reference sequence). This CDR3 contains 13 residues. V gave up 5 bases and J gave up 3 bases, with 11 bases separating them. The CDR3 reads CASSHRGIYEQYF. CDR3 sequence (DNA): TGTGCCAGCAGTCATCGGGGGATCTACGAGCAGTACTTC.

This clonotype was detected only a few times. V and J are TRBV11-2 and TRBJ2-7; possible D gene TRBD1, 5 bases. This CDR3 has 12 residues. The V gene's germline CDR1 is SGHAT and CDR2 FQNNGV. The germline V and J ends were trimmed by 5 bases and 3 bases, with 8 bases remaining between them. The CDR3 coding sequence is TGTGCCAGCAGCCAGGGCTACTACGAGCAGTACTTC. Amino acid sequence: CASSQGYYEQYF.